Listed below are T cell receptor beta chains from one sample, sequenced in a study of T cell repertoires in cytomegalovirus infection. Each CDR3 protein gets one entry after TCRdb re-called the reads with MiXCR. The data show 60,000 to 75,000 distinct CDR3 sequences, about 22% seen once. These receptors' targets are unknown. Sequencing was done on a sample of PBMCs, sequenced either directly or after in vitro stimulation (not recorded which). These receptors were obtained from a human donor in good health (CMV status not recorded). Some clones in this sample may be carry-over from other donors' samples. The CDR3 runs from the conserved cysteine through the conserved F or W. Each record gives: D gene, clone size, V gene, J gene, CDR3 DNA, CDR3 protein. A D gene is named only where the DNA matches it firmly. A clone size is listed for some rows: how often the clone was seen (once, few, many), or a class if it is expanded.

>TRBD2|once|TRBV6-4|TRBJ2-1
TGTGCCAGCAGTGACTCGATGGGACTAGTGTGCTCCTACAATGAGCAGTTCTTC
CASSDSMGLVCSYNEQFF
>TRBD2|many|TRBV7-6|TRBJ2-2
TGTGCCAGCAGCTTAGAAGCGGGAGTCGGGGAGCTGTTTTTT
CASSLEAGVGELFF
>NA|NA|TRBV7-2|TRBJ2-3
TGTGACAGCAGCTTAACCCCCCCGGGAACAGAGGGTACGCAGTATTTT
CDSSLTPPGTEGTQYF
>NA|many|TRBV5-6|TRBJ1-2
TGTGCCAGCAGCTTGGGCAGGGGCAATAACTATGGCTACACCTTC
CASSLGRGNNYGYTF
>NA|once|TRBV7-2|TRBJ2-7
TGTGCCAGCAGCTTGGACCGGGACAACGAGCAGTACTTC
CASSLDRDNEQYF
>TRBD2|many|TRBV6-2/TRBV6-3|TRBJ2-2
TGTGCCAGCAGTTACTCGGCGGGAGGGCGCACCGGGGAGCTGTTTTTT
CASSYSAGGRTGELFF
>NA|many|TRBV7-2|TRBJ2-4
TGTGCCAGCAGCTTAGGCGCGGGAATAGCCAAAAACATTCAGTACTTC
CASSLGAGIAKNIQYF
>NA|few|TRBV29-1|TRBJ2-2
TGCAGCGTTGTTCTGGTCCACAACACCGGGGAGCTGTTTTTT
CSVVLVHNTGELFF
>TRBD2|few|TRBV28|TRBJ2-7
TGTGCCAGCAGTTCGGCGGGGACTAGCGGTACCTACGAGCAGTACTTC
CASSSAGTSGTYEQYF
>NA|NA|TRBV18|TRBJ2-7
TGTGCCAGCTCACCTAACCATGCCGAGCAGTACTTC
CASSPNHAEQYF
>TRBD1|NA|TRBV7-2|TRBJ1-2
TGTGCCAGCAGCTCCCGCTCCGGGACAGTTGCCCCTGAGGGCTACACCTTC
CASSSRSGTVAPEGYTF
>NA|many|TRBV7-9|TRBJ1-2
TGTGCCAGCAGCGAGGGGCCCTATGGCTACACCTTC
CASSEGPYGYTF